This T cell receptor beta chain was sequenced in a study of spatial heterogeneity in lung cancer. Overall study: Consistent detection of more beta-chain than alpha-chain sequences was observed.

Germline-derived CDR1 and CDR2 are SGHTA and FQGNSA. The CDR3 runs to 15 residues. V was pared by 1 base and J by 4 bases, with 11 bases between. Time point indicated: sample taken at primary tumor resection. Only a few counts were recorded for this clonotype. Each CDR3 protein gets one entry after TCRdb re-called the 5' RACE reads with MiXCR. The data show tens of thousands of distinct CDR3 sequences, around 13% seen once. Sequenced material: PBMCs, taken at surgery. The chain has TRBV7-2 and TRBJ1-5; tentative D call: TRBD1 (5 bases). The receptor's source is a male donor with early-stage non-small cell lung cancer. The CDR3 spells CASSLERGLNQPQHF. The CDR3 DNA reads as TGTGCCAGCAGCTTAGAGAGGGGTCTAAATCAGCCCCAGCATTTT.